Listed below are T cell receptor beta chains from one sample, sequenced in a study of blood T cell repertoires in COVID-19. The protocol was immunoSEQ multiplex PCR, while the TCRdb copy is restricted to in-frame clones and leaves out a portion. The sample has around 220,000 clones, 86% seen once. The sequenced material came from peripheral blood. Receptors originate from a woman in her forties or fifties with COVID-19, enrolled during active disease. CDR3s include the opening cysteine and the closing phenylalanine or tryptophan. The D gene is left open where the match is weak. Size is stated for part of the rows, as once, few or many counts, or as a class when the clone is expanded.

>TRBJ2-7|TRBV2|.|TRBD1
CASSKDRGGDEQYF
TGTGCCAGCAGTAAGGACAGGGGAGGTGACGAGCAGTACTTC
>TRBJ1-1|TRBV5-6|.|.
CASSLIQRGKNTEAFF
TGTGCCAGCAGCTTGATACAGCGGGGGAAAAACACTGAAGCTTTCTTT
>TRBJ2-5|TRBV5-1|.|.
CASSLGAPGTQYF
TGCGCCAGCAGCTTGGGAGCCCCTGGGACCCAGTACTTC
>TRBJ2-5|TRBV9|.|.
CASSVDPPGLTKETQYF
TGTGCCAGCAGCGTAGATCCCCCAGGGCTTACAAAAGAGACCCAGTACTTC
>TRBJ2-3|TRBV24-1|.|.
CATSISGGTDTQYF
TGTGCCACCAGTATCTCGGGCGGGACAGATACGCAGTATTTT
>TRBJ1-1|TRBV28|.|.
CASSSTGLNTEAFF
TGTGCCAGCAGCTCGACGGGATTAAACACTGAAGCTTTCTTT
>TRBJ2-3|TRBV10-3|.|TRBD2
CAIRSGLAGGPVTDTQYF
TGTGCCATCAGGTCGGGACTAGCGGGGGGACCAGTCACAGATACGCAGTATTTT
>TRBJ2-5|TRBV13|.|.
CASSLGDRAFQETQYF
TGTGCCAGCAGCTTAGGAGACAGAGCGTTCCAAGAGACCCAGTACTTC
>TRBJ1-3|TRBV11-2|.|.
CANRRTAGNTIYF
TGTGCCAACAGGCGGACAGCTGGAAACACCATATATTTT
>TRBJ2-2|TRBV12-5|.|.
CASSPGLANTGELFF
TGTGCTAGTAGTCCGGGGTTAGCGAACACCGGGGAGCTGTTTTTT
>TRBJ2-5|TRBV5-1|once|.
CASRLLQGGLQETQYF
TGCGCCAGCAGACTCCTCCAGGGGGGACTCCAAGAGACCCAGTACTTC
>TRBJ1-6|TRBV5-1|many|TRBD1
CASSAGGANSPLHF
TGCGCCAGCAGCGCAGGGGGCGCCAATTCACCCCTCCACTTT